The rows below give T cell receptor beta chains drawn from one sample of a study of cytomegalovirus exposure and HLA in healthy donors. Here immunoSEQ multiplex PCR was the method, and the copy in TCRdb shows in-frame clones only, minus some. The sample has about 140,000 clones; the top ten hold less than 3.5%. Material for sequencing was PBMCs. The receptors derive from a man aged 40-50 years in good health and CMV-seronegative. Each CDR3 is given with its conserved first and last residue. The D gene is left open where the match is weak.

>TRBV7-9|TRBJ2-7|-
TGTGCCAGCGCCAAGACAGGCCCTAGCTCCTACGAGCAGTACTTC
CASAKTGPSSYEQYF
>TRBV7-9|TRBJ2-1|TRBD2
TGTGCCAGCAGCTTAGGTAGCGGGGTGAATGAGCAGTTCTTC
CASSLGSGVNEQFF
>TRBV10-3|TRBJ2-7|-
TGTGCCACTAATATAGCGGATGCCTACGAGCAGTACTTC
CATNIADAYEQYF
>TRBV7-2|TRBJ2-3|TRBD2
TGTGCCAGCAGCTTTTTAGCGGGGGCCCTCACAGATACGCAGTATTTT
CASSFLAGALTDTQYF
>TRBV5-1|TRBJ2-2|-
TGCGCCAGCATTTGGGGCCCAGGCACCGGGGAGCTGTTTTTT
CASIWGPGTGELFF
>TRBV6-5|TRBJ2-2|-
TGTGCCAGCAGTAGCAGGGTCCCCGGGGAGCTGTTTTTT
CASSSRVPGELFF
>TRBV7-2|TRBJ1-5|-
TGTGCCAGCAGCTTAGCGGGGAGGGGGGGACAGCCCCAGCATTTT
CASSLAGRGGQPQHF
>TRBV18|TRBJ2-6|-
TGTGCCAGCTCACCAGATGTCGCCTCTGGGGCTAACGTCCTGACTTTC
CASSPDVASGANVLTF
>TRBV11-2|TRBJ2-1|TRBD1
TGTGCCAGCAGCCGCAATCCGGGACAGGGGTACAATGAGCAGTTCTTC
CASSRNPGQGYNEQFF
>TRBV28|TRBJ2-6|TRBD1
TGTGCCAGCAGACACAGGGGATATGGGGCCAACGTCCTGACTTTC
CASRHRGYGANVLTF
>TRBV6-6|TRBJ1-5|-
TGTGCCAGCAGCCCCCCGGAGGAGCCCCAGCATTTT
CASSPPEEPQHF
>TRBV7-2|TRBJ1-1|-
TGTGCCAGCAGCCCCTACACTGAAGCTTTCTTT
CASSPYTEAFF
>TRBV7-9|TRBJ1-5|TRBD1
TGTGCCAGCGTAAGACTAACAGGGGAGCGACAGCCCCAGCATTTT
CASVRLTGERQPQHF
>TRBV2|TRBJ1-2|-
TGTGCCAGCAGTGAAGCGGTCAGGGGAAGGGGCTATGGCTACACCTTC
CASSEAVRGRGYGYTF
>TRBV6-5|TRBJ2-2|-
TGTGCCACCTGGAGGTCCTCAAATCACGGGGAGCTGTTTTTT
CATWRSSNHGELFF
>TRBV11-1|TRBJ1-1|-
TGTGCCAGCAGCTTTAAAGTGCAGGTGACTGAAGCTTTCTTT
CASSFKVQVTEAFF
>TRBV6-1|TRBJ2-1|TRBD2
TGTGCCAGCAGTGGACTAGCGGGGGGACTCAGCAATGAGCAGTTCTTC
CASSGLAGGLSNEQFF
>TRBV6-1|TRBJ2-7|-
TGTGCCAGCAGTGAATACGAGGGCCCGGTATCCTACGAGCAGTACTTC
CASSEYEGPVSYEQYF
>TRBV4-1|TRBJ2-5|-
TGCGCCAGCAGCCAAGATCCCCAGGGGGGTCCCCAGTACTTC
CASSQDPQGGPQYF
>TRBV9|TRBJ2-7|-
TGTGCCAGCAGCCAAGGACATAGCACCTACGAGCAGTACTTC
CASSQGHSTYEQYF